A single sample is the source of the 17 T cell receptor beta chains below, sequenced in a study of shared T cell receptors in the human thymus. The assay was immunoSEQ multiplex PCR, and TCRdb's table has in-frame clones only and misses some. The sample has around 730,000 clones, around 85% seen once. The same data also contributed to another study, on human thymus T cells.

The sequencing input was thymocytes. The source of these receptors is a girl less than two years old with a congenital heart defect.

The gene calls are TRBV14 and TRBJ1-1, with 9 bases identical to TRBD1. Trimming at V came to 0 bases and at J to 3 bases, leaving 23 bases not matched to a gene. This CDR3 contains 22 residues. Germline CDR1 is SGHDN and CDR2 is FVKESK. The CDR3: CASSQDQYSQGARIRRDTEAFF. CDR3 nucleotides: TGTGCCAGCAGCCAAGACCAGTATTCACAGGGGGCGCGTATAAGGAGGGACACTGAAGCTTTCTTT.

This clone was counted once. CDR3: CASSEYLADSYNSPLHF. CDR3 bases: TGTGCCAGCAGTGAATATTTGGCGGATTCCTATAATTCACCCCTCCACTTT. The V call is TRBV25-1, the J call TRBJ1-6; D is ambiguous. CDR3 length: 17 residues. Per germline, CDR1 MGHDK and CDR2 SYGVNS. Trimming took off 0 bases at V and 1 base at J, with 10 bases between the two ends.

V usage is TRBV9 and J usage is TRBJ2-3; D is possibly TRBD1 (5 bases). The germline gives CDR1 SGDLS, CDR2 YYNGEE. V gave up 0 bases and J gave up 2 bases, with 10 bases separating them. The CDR3 totals 15 residues. The CDR3 DNA is TGTGCCAGCAGCGTAGACCAGGGCCTCACAGATACGCAGTATTTT. As protein: CASSVDQGLTDTQYF.

This chain's CDR3 is CASSGGQYSGANVLTF. In DNA, the CDR3 is TGTGCCAGCAGCGGGGGACAGTACTCTGGGGCCAACGTCCTGACTTTC. The gene calls are TRBV5-6 and TRBJ2-6; TRBD1 agrees at 7 bases. The CDR3 is 16 amino acids. Per germline, CDR1 SGHDT and CDR2 YYEEEE. The V gene end was trimmed by 4 bases and the J gene end by 0 bases; junction bases not matched to a gene: 4.

The rearrangement uses TRBV5-1 and TRBJ2-1, with 9 bases that match TRBD2. The CDR3 spans 17 residues. The germline CDR1 and CDR2 sequences are SGHRS and YFSETQ. The junction had 10 bases not matched to a gene; V was cut back by 0 bases and J by 6 bases. The CDR3 here is CASSLVLRGGLGNEQFF. In DNA, the CDR3 is TGCGCCAGCAGCTTGGTTCTGCGGGGGGGCCTCGGCAATGAGCAGTTCTTC.

The V gene is TRBV5-5, the J gene TRBJ1-2, with TRBD1 matching 10 bases. This CDR3 has 18 amino acids. Germline V gene lookup returns CDR1 SGHKS and CDR2 YYEKEE (reference sequence). The V gene end was trimmed by 0 bases and the J gene end by 2 bases; junction bases not matched to a gene: 10. The CDR3 bases are TGTGCCAGCAGCTTGGTTTTAGGGGACAGGGGACTGAACTATGGCTACACCTTC. Translating it yields CASSLVLGDRGLNYGYTF.

This clone was counted once. The chain uses TRBV5-6 and TRBJ1-2; D may be TRBD1 (6 bases). In germline, CDR1 is SGHDT, CDR2 YYEEEE. This CDR3 has 15 residues. V lost 1 base and J lost 8, with 18 bases in between. CDR3 coding DNA: TGTGCCAGCAGCTTGCGGCGGGCAGGGGCAGGGGGCTACACCTTC. Translation: CASSLRRAGAGGYTF.

V is TRBV5-1 and J is TRBJ2-3, with 8 bases lining up with TRBD2. From germline, CDR1 is SGHRS and CDR2 YFSETQ. The V segment lost 5 bases and the J segment 4 bases; nucleotides outside the gene matches: 9. The CDR3 totals 15 residues. The CDR3 region is CASRPGGPSSDTQYF. For the CDR3, the DNA is TGCGCCAGCAGGCCGGGGGGGCCCAGCTCAGATACGCAGTATTTT. Full variable domain (remainder filled in from reference TRBV5-1 and TRBJ2-3): KAGVTQTPRYLIKTRGQQVTLSCSPISGHRSVSWYQQTPGQGLQFLFEYFSETQRNKGNFPGRFSGRQFSNSRSEMNVSTLELGDSALYLCASRPGGPSSDTQYFGPGTRLTVL.

This chain connects TRBV9 to TRBJ2-3, with 11 bases aligning to TRBD2. The V gene's germline CDR1 is SGDLS and CDR2 YYNGEE. The J segment lost 2 bases and the V segment lost 3 bases, leaving 8 bases of the junction unmatched. The CDR3 spans 17 residues. CDR3 in amino acids: CASSEKTSGEDTDTQYF. CDR3 DNA sequence: TGTGCCAGCAGCGAGAAGACTAGCGGGGAAGACACAGATACGCAGTATTTT.

J is TRBJ2-5 and V is TRBV4-1, with TRBD2 matching over 12 bases. The junction had 12 bases not matched to a gene; V was cut back by 5 bases and J by 2 bases. Per the germline V gene, CDR1 is MGHRA and CDR2 is YSYEKL. The CDR3 length is 18 residues. The CDR3 is CASSLRRTSGIIQETQYF. In DNA form, the CDR3 reads TGCGCCAGCAGCTTAAGGCGGACTAGCGGGATAATACAAGAGACCCAGTACTTC.

Of note for this clone: A read error is likely, as this CDR3 ends without the conserved phenylalanine or tryptophan. CDR3 loop: CASSQDPRGQGAPLYGYTL. In DNA form, the CDR3 reads TGCGCCAGCAGCCAAGACCCCCGTGGGCAGGGGGCCCCGCTATATGGCTACACCCTC. The chain combines TRBV4-1 with TRBJ1-2; 8 positions agree with TRBD1. The CDR3 is 19 residues long. V lost 0 bases to trimming and J lost 5 bases; unmatched junction nucleotides: 17. Germline CDR1 MGHRA, CDR2 YSYEKL.

The chain recombines TRBV5-1 with TRBJ1-1; D is possibly TRBD1 (6 bases). Germline V gene lookup returns CDR1 SGHRS and CDR2 YFSETQ. Trimming stripped 2 bases from V and 0 bases from J, with 17 bases between. This CDR3 is 17 amino acids long. CDR3 sequence: CASSFGGGSLMNTEAFF. CDR3 bases: TGCGCCAGCAGCTTTGGGGGGGGCTCTTTAATGAACACTGAAGCTTTCTTT. Full variable domain (outside the CDR3, taken from reference TRBV5-1 and TRBJ1-1): KAGVTQTPRYLIKTRGQQVTLSCSPISGHRSVSWYQQTPGQGLQFLFEYFSETQRNKGNFPGRFSGRQFSNSRSEMNVSTLELGDSALYLCASSFGGGSLMNTEAFFGQGTRLTVV.

The rearrangement uses TRBV25-1 and TRBJ2-2, with 11 bases identical to TRBD1. The CDR3 is made up of 13 amino acids. Germline lookup yields CDR1 MGHDK and CDR2 SYGVNS. Trimming took 11 bases from V and 6 from J; bases not matched to a gene: 5. This CDR3 is CAAGQGVAGELFF. The CDR3 DNA sequence: TGTGCCGCGGGACAGGGGGTGGCCGGGGAGCTGTTTTTT.

The chain is built from TRBV5-1 and TRBJ2-7, with D possibly being TRBD1 (6 bases). CDR3 length: 14 amino acids. The germline CDR1 and CDR2 sequences are SGHRS and YFSETQ. V was cut by 0 bases and J by 4 bases, with 11 bases left in between. The chain's CDR3 is CASSLAGGEYEQYF. The CDR3 DNA sequence: TGCGCCAGCAGCTTGGCTGGGGGCGAATACGAGCAGTACTTC. Based on the CDR3 plus reference TRBV5-1 and TRBJ2-7, the full variable domain is KAGVTQTPRYLIKTRGQQVTLSCSPISGHRSVSWYQQTPGQGLQFLFEYFSETQRNKGNFPGRFSGRQFSNSRSEMNVSTLELGDSALYLCASSLAGGEYEQYFGPGTRLTVT.

The rearrangement uses TRBV19 and TRBJ2-2, with 15 nucleotides matching TRBD2. Trimming removed 4 bases from V and 6 bases from J; junction bases left unmatched: 12. The CDR3 extends over 19 amino acids. Germline CDR1 reads LNHDA; CDR2 reads SQIVND (reference sequence). The CDR3 DNA follows: TGTGCCAGTAGTACGGACAGGACTAGCGGGGGGGCCAAGTCCGGGGAGCTGTTTTTT. It specifies CASSTDRTSGGAKSGELFF.

This sequence joins TRBV25-1 and TRBJ2-3; 12 bases are shared with TRBD2. The CDR3 loop spans 18 amino acids. CDR1 is MGHDK and CDR2 is SYGVNS in the germline V gene. J lost 2 bases, V lost 2 bases, and 8 bases had no gene match. The CDR3 DNA reads as TGTGCCAGCAGTGAACCGACGACTAGCGGGGGTCACACAGATACGCAGTATTTT. This gives the protein CASSEPTTSGGHTDTQYF.

This clone occurred once. This sequence joins TRBV28 and TRBJ1-2; D is ambiguous. V lost 3 bases, J lost 13 bases, and 12 bases lay in between. Per germline, CDR1 MDHEN and CDR2 SYDVKM. This CDR3 region has 11 residues. The CDR3 sequence: CASSLRGSGTF. CDR3 in DNA: TGTGCCAGCAGTTTGAGAGGGTCTGGCACCTTC.